This T cell receptor (beta chain) was documented in a study of blood T cell repertoires in COVID-19. Study background: From T cells, B-cell-depleted T cells, or PBMCs came the material, which was cDNA or gDNA.

V was shortened by 1 base and J by 5 bases, with 5 bases between the two germline ends. CDR3 length: 11 amino acids. Germline assignment: CDR1 GTSNPN and CDR2 SVGIG (reference sequence). This clone appeared many times. Original methodology: Estimated nucleated cell counts came from reference gene primer amplification. Sequencing was performed with immunoSEQ multiplex PCR; in TCRdb, only in-frame clones are kept and a portion is missing. V and J calls plus clone size are reproduced from that table; the DNA served to infer D and trimming. The table records some 270,000 clones, around 83% of them present only once.

The rearrangement joins TRBV30 to TRBJ2-5; D remains unclear. This TCR came from a woman in her forties or fifties who had been exposed to COVID-19. Sequenced sample: PBMCs or T cells enriched from blood (not recorded which). CDR3 DNA sequence: TGTGCCTGGAGTGACTGGGAGACCCAGTACTTC. Translated, it gives CAWSDWETQYF.